Following are 28 T cell receptor beta chains from one sample sequenced in a study of blood T cell repertoires in COVID-19. Assay: immunoSEQ multiplex PCR; the TCRdb copy retains only in-frame clones and omits some. Here the sample spans 21,000 or so clones, roughly 84% being singletons. What was sequenced was peripheral blood. The receptors were gathered from a human donor in a cohort sampled during active COVID-19. The donor label of this sample is uncertain.

The chain links TRBV2 to TRBJ2-2, with 12 nucleotides matching TRBD2. The ends lost 3 bases at V and 5 bases at J; junction bases unmatched: 10. CDR3 length: 18 residues. Germline V gene lookup returns CDR1 SNHLY and CDR2 FYNNEI. The CDR3 here is CASSDLELAGGPTGELFF. The CDR3 DNA follows: TGTGCCAGCAGTGATCTCGAACTAGCGGGAGGACCTACCGGGGAGCTGTTTTTT.

This chain links TRBV13 with TRBJ1-1; D remains unclear. CDR1 and CDR2 from the germline V gene are PRHDT and FYEKMQ (reference sequence). The CDR3 consists of 12 residues. Trimming removed 4 bases at V and 7 bases at J, with 10 bases between. The CDR3 bases are TGTGCCAGCAGCTCGCGGAGCGGTGAAGCTTTCTTT. Amino acid sequence: CASSSRSGEAFF. Using reference TRBV13 and TRBJ1-1 for the parts outside the CDR3, the full variable domain is AAGVIQSPRHLIKEKRETATLKCYPIPRHDTVYWYQQGPGQDPQFLISFYEKMQSDKGSIPDRFSAQQFSDYHSELNMSSLELGDSALYFCASSSRSGEAFFGQGTRLTVV.

The chain is built from TRBV5-1 and TRBJ2-3; weak D call: TRBD2 (7 bases). The V end was cut by 3 bases, the J end by 2 bases, with 19 bases between. The CDR3 runs 17 residues. CDR1 is SGHRS and CDR2 is YFSETQ in the germline V gene. The CDR3 protein is CASSYVRGGSNTDTQYF. For the CDR3, the DNA is TGCGCCAGCAGCTACGTGAGGGGGGGTAGTAACACAGATACGCAGTATTTT.

The J gene is TRBJ2-1, the V gene TRBV5-1; D is possibly TRBD2 (7 bases). Germline CDR1 and CDR2: SGHRS and YFSETQ. Trimming cost V 4 bases and J 11 bases, with 19 bases left between them. This CDR3 spans 14 amino acids. In DNA, the CDR3 is TGCGCCAGCAGCATTCCACAGGGACTAAGAAAGCAGTTCTTC. Translating gives CASSIPQGLRKQFF.

The rearrangement uses TRBV19 and TRBJ1-1, with 9 bases lining up with TRBD1. V trimming: 5 bases; J trimming: 1 base; junction bases outside the gene matches: 5. The CDR3 has 15 amino acids. Germline V CDR1 and CDR2: LNHDA, SQIVND (reference sequence). The CDR3 loop is CASSPLDRGNTEAFF. Written as DNA, the CDR3 is TGTGCCAGTAGTCCATTGGACAGGGGGAACACTGAAGCTTTCTTT. Together with reference TRBV19 and TRBJ1-1, the CDR3 gives the full variable domain: DGGITQSPKYLFRKEGQNVTLSCEQNLNHDAMYWYRQDPGQGLRLIYYSQIVNDFQKGDIAEGYSVSREKKESFPLTVTSAQKNPTAFYLCASSPLDRGNTEAFFGQGTRLTVV.

This chain connects TRBV19 to TRBJ2-7; TRBD2 agrees at 7 bases. The germline V gene encodes CDR1 LNHDA and CDR2 SQIVND (reference sequence). The CDR3 runs 13 residues. The junction had 1 base not matched to a gene; V was cut back by 3 bases and J by 2 bases. This CDR3 is CASSMRGTYEQYF. Written as DNA, the CDR3 is TGTGCCAGTAGTATGCGGGGGACCTACGAGCAGTACTTC.

This clone was found a few times. V and J are TRBV10-2 and TRBJ2-7, with 8 bases that match TRBD2. J lost 3 bases, V lost 3 bases, and 10 bases had no gene match. Germline V CDR1 and CDR2: WSHSY, SAAADI. The CDR3 is made up of 16 amino acids. For the CDR3, the DNA is TGCGCCAGCAGTGACCCTACTAGCGGTAGTGGCTACGAGCAGTACTTC. This gives the protein CASSDPTSGSGYEQYF.

The chain is built from TRBV19 and TRBJ2-3, with a possible D match to TRBD2 (5 bases). This CDR3 has 13 residues. Trimming shortened V by 4 bases and J by 6 bases, and 11 bases separated the two germline ends. Germline lookup yields CDR1 LNHDA and CDR2 SQIVND (reference sequence). This CDR3 reads CASSRGAADTQYF. The CDR3 DNA follows: TGTGCCAGTAGTAGGGGAGCCGCGGATACGCAGTATTTT.

DNA for the CDR3: TGTGCCAGCTCACCCACGAGACAGGCCTATAATTCACCCCTCCACTTT. It codes for CASSPTRQAYNSPLHF. V and J are TRBV18 and TRBJ1-6, with TRBD1 as a possible D gene (6 bases). The CDR3 loop spans 16 amino acids. Trimming stripped 3 bases from V and 2 bases from J, with 11 bases between. CDR1 KGHSH and CDR2 LQKENI come from the germline V gene.

The rearrangement links TRBV2 to TRBJ2-7, with 14 nucleotides matching TRBD2. Germline V gene data show CDR1 as SNHLY and CDR2 as FYNNEI. The CDR3 length is 16 residues. The J segment lost 5 bases and the V segment lost 2 bases, leaving 5 bases of the junction unmatched. The CDR3 nucleotides read TGTGCCAGCAGTGAAATGGGACTAGCGGGAGTTAACGAGCAGTACTTC. Its protein is CASSEMGLAGVNEQYF.

As DNA, the CDR3 is TGTGCCAGCAGCTTCCCCGGGTACAATGAGCAGTTCTTC. Encoded protein: CASSFPGYNEQFF. The chain combines TRBV12-3 or TRBV12-4 with TRBJ2-1; D gene unclear. The CDR3 runs 13 residues. With 6 bases removed from V and 4 bases from J, the gap between germline ends came to 10 bases.

The gene calls are TRBV2 and TRBJ2-1; possibly TRBD2 for D (6 bases). V was trimmed by 3 bases and J by 6 bases, leaving 15 bases between them. Looked up from germline, CDR1 is SNHLY and CDR2 is FYNNEI. The CDR3 runs to 15 residues. CDR3: CASSDSSGVPNEQFF. The CDR3 nucleotides are TGTGCCAGCAGTGATAGTAGCGGCGTGCCCAATGAGCAGTTCTTC. Filled out from reference TRBV2 and TRBJ2-1, the complete variable domain reads EPEVTQTPSHQVTQMGQEVILRCVPISNHLYFYWYRQILGQKVEFLVSFYNNEISEKSEIFDDQFSVERPDGSNFTLKIRSTKLEDSAMYFCASSDSSGVPNEQFFGPGTRLTVL.

This chain links TRBV5-1 with TRBJ2-1, with D tentatively TRBD2 (5 bases). The CDR3 has 14 residues. In germline, CDR1 is SGHRS, CDR2 YFSETQ. Trimming pared 2 bases from V and 5 bases from J, leaving 11 bases between. As DNA, the CDR3 is TGCGCCAGCAGCTTCGGGAACAGAGACAATGAGCAGTTCTTC. Translated, it gives CASSFGNRDNEQFF.

This chain connects TRBV5-1 to TRBJ2-1; 7 bases match TRBD2. Per the germline V gene, CDR1 is SGHRS and CDR2 is YFSETQ. The CDR3 has 15 residues. V lost 7 bases, J lost 2 bases, and 9 bases stayed unmatched. In nucleotides, the CDR3 is TGCGCCAGCGGATCGACTAGCCAAACCTACAATGAGCAGTTCTTC. It translates to CASGSTSQTYNEQFF.

This clone appeared once. The chain uses TRBV5-4 and TRBJ2-1, with TRBD2 as a possible D gene (6 bases). The length of the CDR3 is 17 residues. The V gene lost 4 bases and the J gene lost 6 bases, with 23 bases spanning the gap. CDR1 is SGHNT and CDR2 is YYREEE in the germline V gene (reference sequence). CDR3: CASSPARGDSGVNEQFF. Here the CDR3 DNA reads TGTGCCAGCAGCCCGGCTCGGGGCGACTCGGGGGTCAATGAGCAGTTCTTC.

The chain is built from TRBV5-1 and TRBJ1-4, with a possible D match to TRBD1 (5 bases). The V gene lost 4 bases and the J gene lost 3 bases, with 13 bases spanning the gap. The CDR3 loop spans 15 amino acids. Germline lookup yields CDR1 SGHRS and CDR2 YFSETQ. CDR3 sequence (DNA): TGCGCCAGCAGCCAAGGGACTTCCTCTAATGAAAAACTGTTTTTT. Its protein product is CASSQGTSSNEKLFF.

This chain connects TRBV5-1 to TRBJ2-1, with D tentatively TRBD2 (6 bases). CDR1 and CDR2 (germline): SGHRS, YFSETQ. The CDR3 is 15 residues long. Deletions cut 0 bases from V and 0 bases from J, with 7 bases between. The CDR3 here is CASSLVGSSYNEQFF. The CDR3, as DNA: TGCGCCAGCAGCTTGGTCGGGAGCTCCTACAATGAGCAGTTCTTC.

The chain is built from TRBV7-9 and TRBJ1-1; D may be TRBD1 (5 bases). Per germline, CDR1 SEHNR and CDR2 FQNEAQ (reference sequence). The CDR3 covers 16 residues. The V end was cut by 0 bases, the J end by 3 bases, with 14 bases between. The CDR3 DNA reads as TGTGCCAGCAGCTTAGCGCTGGGCAGGGTGGACACTGAAGCTTTCTTT. Protein product: CASSLALGRVDTEAFF.

This chain connects TRBV18 to TRBJ2-7; 7 nucleotides align to TRBD1. Germline V gene data show CDR1 as KGHSH and CDR2 as LQKENI. The CDR3 is 13 residues long. Trimming at V came to 1 base and at J to 7 bases, leaving 4 bases not matched to a gene. CDR3 DNA sequence: TGTGCCAGCTCACCACATAGCAGGGGGGAGCAGTACTTC. This sequence encodes CASSPHSRGEQYF. The whole variable domain, remainder taken from reference TRBV18 and TRBJ2-7, is NAGVMQNPRHLVRRRGQEARLRCSPMKGHSHVYWYRQLPEEGLKFMVYLQKENIIDESGMPKERFSAEFPKEGPSILRIQQVVRGDSAAYFCASSPHSRGEQYFGPGTRLTVT.

The chain links TRBV27 to TRBJ1-6; possible D gene TRBD1, 5 bases. The CDR3 length is 13 residues. V shed 6 bases and J shed 4 bases, with 7 bases lying between them. Germline assignment: CDR1 MNHEY and CDR2 SMNVEV (reference sequence). The CDR3 loop reads CASSAGYNSPLHF. The CDR3 DNA follows: TGTGCCAGCAGCGCAGGGTATAATTCACCCCTCCACTTT.

This clone was seen a single time. The chain links TRBV5-6 to TRBJ2-4; TRBD2 matches at 7 bases. V was pared by 4 bases and J by 9 bases, with 7 bases of the junction left unmatched. Germline V gene data show CDR1 as SGHDT and CDR2 as YYEEEE. The CDR3 is 13 amino acids. For the CDR3, the DNA is TGTGCCAGCAGCCATGATTCGGGGGGCATTCAGTACTTC. Translating it yields CASSHDSGGIQYF.

The chain uses TRBV30 and TRBJ2-7; 8 bases map to TRBD1. The CDR3 covers 14 residues. Trimming at V came to 3 bases and at J to 2 bases, leaving 6 bases not matched to a gene. Germline CDR1 reads GTSNPN; CDR2 reads SVGIG (reference sequence). As DNA, the CDR3 is TGTGCCTGGAGGAGTTTGGACAGGGCCTACGAGCAGTACTTC. This encodes CAWRSLDRAYEQYF.

The chain employs TRBV19 and TRBJ1-1; 10 positions agree with TRBD1. This CDR3 has 16 residues. Trimming took 4 bases from V and 7 from J; bases not matched to a gene: 12. CDR1 and CDR2 from the germline V gene are LNHDA and SQIVND (reference sequence). The CDR3 protein is CASSTVPGQGTYEAFF. CDR3 nucleotides: TGTGCCAGTAGTACCGTTCCGGGACAGGGGACCTATGAAGCTTTCTTT.

The chain joins TRBV4-1 to TRBJ2-1; tentative D call: TRBD2 (6 bases). The V end was cut by 1 base, the J end by 2 bases, with 6 bases between. Germline CDR1 and CDR2: MGHRA and YSYEKL. This CDR3 spans 14 amino acids. In DNA form, the CDR3 reads TGCGCCAGCAGCCAAGGACTAGCCTACAATGAGCAGTTCTTC. The encoded protein is CASSQGLAYNEQFF.

This chain joins TRBV6-5 and TRBJ1-3; D may be TRBD1 (5 bases). This CDR3 spans 15 amino acids. The germline V gene encodes CDR1 MNHEY and CDR2 SVGAGI. The V and J ends lost 6 bases and 4 bases respectively, with 16 bases between them. The CDR3 protein is CASSSFRVTGNTIYF. DNA for the CDR3: TGTGCCAGCAGCTCTTTCAGGGTGACCGGAAACACCATATATTTT.

V is TRBV10-3 and J is TRBJ2-2; TRBD1 aligns across 8 bases. The CDR3 is 14 amino acids. Germline V gene sequence: CDR1 ENHRY, CDR2 SYGVKD. After removal of 7 bases from V and 1 base from J, the junction contained 2 bases not matched to a gene. The CDR3 loop reads CAITDRVNTGELFF. In nucleotides, the CDR3 is TGTGCCATCACGGACAGGGTGAACACCGGGGAGCTGTTTTTT.

The CDR3 loop reads CASWEREGRYEQYF. The CDR3 DNA is TGTGCCAGCTGGGAGCGGGAGGGCCGCTACGAGCAGTACTTC. The chain has TRBV6-5 and TRBJ2-7, with 10 bases that match TRBD2. CDR3 length: 14 residues. V lost 8 bases and J lost 3; bases outside the gene matches: 7. In germline, CDR1 is MNHEY, CDR2 SVGAGI.

The chain links TRBV5-4 to TRBJ2-3; D is unresolved. This CDR3 is built from 14 residues. Trimming left V 2 bases short and J 2 bases short, with 9 bases between. Germline V gene sequence: CDR1 SGHNT, CDR2 YYREEE (reference sequence). The CDR3 DNA is TGTGCCAGCAGCTTCGAACTATACACAGATACGCAGTATTTT. Translated: CASSFELYTDTQYF.